The rows below give T cell receptor beta chains drawn from one sample of a study of blood T cell repertoires in COVID-19. Libraries were prepared by immunoSEQ multiplex PCR; TCRdb keeps only in-frame clonotypes and omits some of them. The sample has some 150,000 clones; 87% are singletons. Specimen: peripheral blood. These receptors originate from a woman in her fifties or sixties with acute or convalescent COVID-19. CDR3s leave out the opening cysteine and the closing phenylalanine or tryptophan. The D gene is left open where the match is weak.

D	V	J	CDR3
TRBD2	TRBV14	TRBJ2-1	ASSQGLAGGPSNNEQF
TRBD2	TRBV30	TRBJ2-7	AWKKWGSSGDSYEQY
.	TRBV19	TRBJ2-3	ASSIGTLDTDTQY
.	TRBV3-1/TRBV3-2	TRBJ2-4	ASSAPSLGGANIQY
TRBD2	TRBV7-6	TRBJ2-3	ASSPTAGLSTDTQY
TRBD1	TRBV27	TRBJ1-1	ASTLTGDLNTEAF
TRBD2	TRBV7-8	TRBJ2-4	ASSHRLAGVQIQY
TRBD2	TRBV7-2	TRBJ2-3	ASSVLAGASDTQY
TRBD2	TRBV19	TRBJ2-3	ASSGLAGGRDTQY
TRBD2	TRBV5-4	TRBJ2-1	ASSSRPGLAGLGEQF
TRBD2	TRBV5-6	TRBJ2-3	ASSLVAGGFTDTQY
.	TRBV12-3/TRBV12-4	TRBJ2-2	ASSLKGAGELF
.	TRBV5-4	TRBJ1-1	ASSPRGGTEAF
.	TRBV7-9	TRBJ2-7	ASIITSGNYEQY
.	TRBV15	TRBJ1-6	ATSRVRGSSPLH
.	TRBV18	TRBJ1-1	ASSPTGSTEAF
.	TRBV7-2	TRBJ2-1	ASSLWQRALSYNEQF
.	TRBV5-1	TRBJ1-3	ASSMAASGETIY
TRBD2	TRBV10-2	TRBJ2-1	ASRAGGPGNEQF
.	TRBV5-1	TRBJ1-2	ASSPGSGDGYT
TRBD1	TRBV5-3	TRBJ2-7	ARSHPVTGESCEQY
TRBD1	TRBV19	TRBJ1-1	ASTLGQGETEAF
.	TRBV6-1	TRBJ1-5	ASSEWATPSNQPQH
.	TRBV7-3	TRBJ1-1	ASSLRGPQDTEAF
.	TRBV5-6	TRBJ1-2	ASSLVRGGYGYT
.	TRBV6-4	TRBJ1-6	ASSDEGAGNSPLH
TRBD1	TRBV9	TRBJ1-5	ASSVGTGSNQPQH
TRBD2	TRBV5-4	TRBJ2-3	ASSLSSGRGDTQY
TRBD1	TRBV11-3	TRBJ2-7	ASSLFGTDYEQY
TRBD1	TRBV7-9	TRBJ1-5	ASSLEGGVNQPQH
.	TRBV28	TRBJ2-5	ASSPRGGLETQY
.	TRBV3-1/TRBV3-2	TRBJ1-4	ASSEAGQDEKLF
TRBD1	TRBV19	TRBJ2-2	ASTGFRDRGTGELF
TRBD1	TRBV5-5	TRBJ1-5	ASSWEGQGRNRNQPQH
TRBD2	TRBV24-1	TRBJ2-3	ATSDPHRTSGSTDTQY
.	TRBV19	TRBJ1-2	ASSIVGEHYGYT
TRBD2	TRBV11-2	TRBJ2-7	ASSPRTSGSSYEQY
TRBD1	TRBV10-1	TRBJ1-4	ASGMDRTNEKLF
TRBD1	TRBV6-5	TRBJ1-1	ASNYRGRSEAF
.	TRBV28	TRBJ1-1	ASSLWRVGAF
TRBD1	TRBV25-1	TRBJ2-3	ASSEYSGRGDTQY
.	TRBV7-5	TRBJ2-2	ARSLLTDTYTGELF
TRBD2	TRBV19	TRBJ2-7	ASTAGTSGYEQY
.	TRBV21-1	TRBJ1-5	ASFQRSQPQH
.	TRBV11-1	TRBJ2-7	ASSLASGSSYEQY
.	TRBV7-9	TRBJ1-1	ASSLGWTEAF
TRBD1	TRBV19	TRBJ1-6	ASSIGWDSYSPLH
TRBD1	TRBV19	TRBJ1-1	ASRYRGQTEAF
TRBD1	TRBV6-6	TRBJ2-7	ASSKGDRGPEQY
.	TRBV6-5	TRBJ2-1	ASTLLAYNEQF
.	TRBV7-3	TRBJ1-3	ASSPEFGNTIY
.	TRBV9	TRBJ2-7	ASSVGAGAYEQY
.	TRBV25-1	TRBJ1-6	ATQSDSFNSPLH
TRBD1	TRBV6-1	TRBJ2-2	ASSGAPDRSFTGELF
.	TRBV27	TRBJ1-1	ASSPRASEAF
.	TRBV19	TRBJ1-2	ATTNGNGGPEGYT
.	TRBV10-3	TRBJ2-7	AITDGTLSYEQY
.	TRBV5-6	TRBJ1-1	ASSLGASWPEAF
.	TRBV2	TRBJ1-4	ASNYAQANEKLF